This TCR beta chain came from a study of T cell responses to AZD1222 COVID-19 vaccine (dated by TCRdb to the early 2020s). As for the study more broadly: TCR sequencing was performed for about 250 trial participants, of whom approximately 200 were given two doses of AZD1222 and 26 were given two doses of MenACWY control vaccine. Enrollment into the trials was organized by age into subgroups of 18-55, 56-69 and 70-plus years, and those subgroups contained roughly 140, 27 and 60 TCR-sequenced participants, respectively.

About this clone itself: Its specific antigen is unknown. Base qualities are missing; no much larger clone stands one base away.

The CDR3 regions of human TCRbeta chains were subjected to immunosequencing. The authors' analysis ran thus. TCRs in the repertoires were matched against a reference library of SARS-CoV-2-specific TCRs that had been generated with the MIRA antigen-specificity platform. Breadth was defined as the fraction of unique TCRs that were SARS-CoV-2-associated. Depth was defined as the fraction of total T cells that were SARS-CoV-2-associated. Using the MIRA data, every spike-specific TCR was mapped to the spike region that the TCR reacted to and assigned to either a CD4 or a CD8 class. Log10-transformed breadth and depth values were compared by one-way ANOVA with Sidak's multiple comparisons tests. Sourced from immuneACCESS, this table was stored by TCRdb with only in-frame sequences that have V and J called. A share of the clones is absent; for the studies checked, an unresolved V gene accounts for under half, and the remainder has no known explanation. V and J calls and clone size follow that table, whereas D and trimming were derived from the DNA. Across this sample there are 30,000 to 35,000 clones, with approximately 78% seen only once. Of the sample, around 4.5% falls within the top ten clones.

The sample's time point label, in plain terms: about 28 days (+/-7) after the second vaccine dose. Because spike-specific TCR depth and breadth did not differ between the two schedules, AZD1222 recipients who got a second dose at roughly 4 weeks were pooled with those who got a second dose at roughly 12 weeks. Samples from vaccinated people were obtained from the UK trials COV001 and COV002, which included a single-blind randomized controlled phase 2/3 trial of AZD1222 (ChAdOx1 nCoV-19) in healthy adults. For TCRbeta chain sequencing, PBMC samples from trial participants were taken at day 0 and at day 28 after the second dose. The germline V gene gives CDR1 as MGHRA and CDR2 as YSYEKL. The CDR3, from cysteine to phenylalanine, totals 17 residues. Only CDR3 DNA is held: 51 bases, read in frame from base 1. V sheds 0 bases and J sheds 3 bases, leaving 15 bases between their ends. The full study reports these points: Because no day 14 peak-response samples were available, repertoires were characterized only after the peak T cell response. The 56-69-year group was small, and its depth increase did not reach significance, likely because of low power. After two AZD1222 doses, both the breadth and the depth of spike-specific TCRs were significantly higher than at day 0 and than in MenACWY recipients. Conclusions about previously exposed vaccinees are limited, since just 6 or 7 AZD1222 recipients were seropositive for SARS-CoV-2 at baseline. Participants were mostly white British and included more females than males, and it was suggested by the authors that clonal diversity may have been underestimated. The whole spike protein was spanned by vaccine-associated CD4 TCRs, and dominant responses were seen in regions 160-218 and 743-854. Epitopes outside the regions mutated in the B.1.351 and B.1.1.7 variants were reportedly recognized by nearly half of the unique spike-specific TCRs.

The sequence derives from an adult who received the AZD1222 COVID-19 vaccine. The sample in question was peripheral blood, obtained 28 days after the second AZD1222 dose. The rearranged chain carries TRBV4-1 and TRBJ2-1; the D gene is possibly TRBD1, with 6 bases matching. The nucleotide sequence is TGCGCCAGCAGCCAAGAAGAAACAGGGAGATTCTACAATGAGCAGTTCTTC. Translated, it reads CASSQEETGRFYNEQFF.